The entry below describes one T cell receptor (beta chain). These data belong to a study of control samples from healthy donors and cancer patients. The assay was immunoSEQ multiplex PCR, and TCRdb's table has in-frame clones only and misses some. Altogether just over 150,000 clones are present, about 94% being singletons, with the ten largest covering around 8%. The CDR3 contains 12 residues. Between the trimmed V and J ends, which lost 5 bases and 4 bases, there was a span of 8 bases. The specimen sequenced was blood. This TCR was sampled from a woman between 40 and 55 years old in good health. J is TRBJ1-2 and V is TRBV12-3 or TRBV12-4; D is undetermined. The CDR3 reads CASSKTVYGYTF. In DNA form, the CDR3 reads TGTGCCAGCAGTAAAACGGTCTATGGCTACACCTTC.